The 25 T cell receptor beta chains below all came from one sample that was sequenced in a study of immune evolution from preneoplasia to lung adenocarcinoma. Generated by immunoSEQ multiplex PCR, the TCRdb table keeps only in-frame clones and is missing some. This sample has about 4,900 clones, with roughly three quarters found just once. Sequences were obtained from FFPE minimally invasive lung adenocarcinoma tissue. The receptors were sampled from a person aged 65 to 85 with lung adenocarcinoma.

This chain links TRBV28 with TRBJ2-7; TRBD1 matches 7 bases. The CDR3 length is 15 residues. The V gene's germline CDR1 is MDHEN and CDR2 SYDVKM. The junction had 12 bases not matched to a gene; V was cut back by 8 bases and J by 2 bases. CDR3 bases: TGTGCCAGCCTATGGACGAGGGACAGCCCCTACGAGCAGTACTTC. Its translation: CASLWTRDSPYEQYF.

The V gene is TRBV6-1, the J gene TRBJ1-1; a weak D match, TRBD1 (6 bases). Trimming cost V 6 bases and J 3 bases, with 14 bases left between them. Germline CDR1 and CDR2: MNHNS and SASEGT. The CDR3 is 14 residues long. The CDR3 is CASSQQGRDTEAFF. The CDR3 DNA sequence: TGTGCCAGCAGCCAACAGGGAAGGGACACTGAAGCTTTCTTT.

The V and J genes are TRBV29-1 and TRBJ2-7, with D possibly being TRBD2 (6 bases). This CDR3 spans 12 amino acids. Germline-derived CDR1 and CDR2 are SQVTM and ANQGSEA. With 7 bases removed from V and 2 bases from J, the gap between germline ends came to 12 bases. The CDR3 DNA follows: TGCAGCGCCGGCGGGGTCGCCTACGAGCAGTACTTC. Translated: CSAGGVAYEQYF.

The chain employs TRBV5-6 and TRBJ2-2; 9 nucleotides align to TRBD2. The V segment lost 4 bases and the J segment 4 bases; nucleotides outside the gene matches: 14. Germline V CDR1 and CDR2: SGHDT, YYEEEE. The CDR3 is made up of 18 amino acids. The CDR3 sequence is CASSPPGGGRAITGELFF. CDR3 coding DNA: TGTGCCAGCAGCCCCCCCGGTGGCGGGAGGGCCATCACCGGGGAGCTGTTTTTT.

This chain uses TRBV5-1 with TRBJ2-2, with D perhaps matching TRBD1 or TRBD2 (5 bases each). V lost 0 bases, J lost 0 bases, and 6 bases lay in between. The CDR3 spans 15 residues. CDR1 and CDR2 (germline): SGHRS, YFSETQ. CDR3: CASSLAGPNTGELFF. CDR3 bases: TGCGCCAGCAGCTTGGCGGGACCGAACACCGGGGAGCTGTTTTTT.

The rearrangement uses TRBV11-1 and TRBJ2-1, with D possibly matching TRBD1 (6 bases). This CDR3 has 16 residues. V was clipped by 3 bases and J by 0 bases, with 12 bases between them. Germline V gene sequence: CDR1 SGHAT, CDR2 FQDESV (reference sequence). The CDR3 region has the DNA TGTGCCAGCAGCTTCAGACAGGCTAGCTCCTACAATGAGCAGTTCTTC. Protein product: CASSFRQASSYNEQFF.

This chain connects TRBV11-1 to TRBJ1-2; D call uncertain. The germline gives CDR1 SGHAT, CDR2 FQDESV (reference sequence). This CDR3 contains 15 residues. The V end was cut by 5 bases, the J end by 4 bases, with 17 bases between. CDR3 DNA sequence: TGTGCCAGCAGCCCCGGCCAGCAGGCGCTCTATGGCTACACCTTC. It translates to CASSPGQQALYGYTF.

The chain uses TRBV6-5 and TRBJ2-7; 7 bases are shared with TRBD1. CDR3 length equals 14 residues. V was clipped by 4 bases and J by 4 bases; unmatched bases: 7. Germline V gene lookup returns CDR1 MNHEY and CDR2 SVGAGI. CDR3 loop: CASSLVRDRYEQYF. The CDR3 coding sequence is TGTGCCAGCAGTTTAGTCCGGGACAGATACGAGCAGTACTTC.

The chain is built from TRBV6-1 and TRBJ1-1, with D possibly being TRBD1 (5 bases). Deletions cut 4 bases from V and 4 bases from J, with 13 bases between. Germline V gives CDR1 MNHNS, CDR2 SASEGT. The CDR3 extends over 14 amino acids. The chain's CDR3 is CASSGRGRITEAFF. The CDR3, as DNA: TGTGCCAGCAGTGGAAGGGGCCGTATCACTGAAGCTTTCTTT.

This chain links TRBV5-1 with TRBJ1-2; D is unresolved. Germline V CDR1 and CDR2: SGHRS, YFSETQ. Trimming cost V 0 bases and J 2 bases, with 5 bases left between them. The CDR3 sequence is 13 residues long. CDR3 nucleotides: TGCGCCAGCAGCTTGGGCGAGAACTATGGCTACACCTTC. The encoded protein is CASSLGENYGYTF. The full variable domain, with the rest looked up from reference TRBV5-1 and TRBJ1-2, is KAGVTQTPRYLIKTRGQQVTLSCSPISGHRSVSWYQQTPGQGLQFLFEYFSETQRNKGNFPGRFSGRQFSNSRSEMNVSTLELGDSALYLCASSLGENYGYTFGSGTRLTVV.

The rearrangement uses TRBV6-5 and TRBJ1-1; no clear D gene. This CDR3 is built from 13 residues. CDR1 is MNHEY and CDR2 is SVGAGI in the germline V gene. The V end lost 2 bases, the J end lost 5 bases, and 9 bases lay between the germline ends. CDR3 sequence reads: CASSYVELTEAFF. CDR3 DNA sequence: TGTGCCAGCAGTTACGTGGAATTGACTGAAGCTTTCTTT.

The chain uses TRBV10-2 and TRBJ2-5, with D tentatively TRBD2 (5 bases). Germline-derived CDR1 and CDR2 are WSHSY and SAAADI. CDR3 size: 12 residues. The V gene lost 3 bases and the J gene lost 4 bases, with 6 bases spanning the gap. The CDR3 loop is CASSEGGETQYF. CDR3 nucleotide sequence: TGCGCCAGCAGTGAAGGAGGAGAGACCCAGTACTTC.

This chain links TRBV11-2 with TRBJ2-3; no reliable D call. The germline V gene encodes CDR1 SGHAT and CDR2 FQNNGV. The CDR3 spans 13 residues. Trimming left V 1 base short and J 5 bases short, with 7 bases between. The CDR3 loop reads CASSLVGKDTQYF. In DNA form, the CDR3 reads TGTGCCAGCAGCTTAGTTGGGAAAGATACGCAGTATTTT.

V gene TRBV6-6 combines with J gene TRBJ1-5, with D tentatively TRBD1 (6 bases). The CDR3 sequence is 15 residues long. The germline gives CDR1 MNHNY, CDR2 SVGAGI (reference sequence). Trimming took 1 base from V and 1 from J, leaving 8 bases between them. The chain's CDR3 is CASSYLDRSNQPQHF. Here the CDR3 DNA reads TGTGCCAGCAGTTACTTGGACAGAAGCAATCAGCCCCAGCATTTT.

The CDR3 bases are TGTGCCAGCAGTGGGGCAGGGCCCCTCTCTGGGGCCAACGTCCTGACTTTC. Protein product: CASSGAGPLSGANVLTF. V gene TRBV28 combines with J gene TRBJ2-6, with a possible D match to TRBD1 (5 bases). Germline-derived CDR1 and CDR2 are MDHEN and SYDVKM. The CDR3 is 17 residues long. V shed 5 bases and J shed 0 bases, with 14 bases lying between them. Drawing the rest from reference TRBV28 and TRBJ2-6, the complete variable domain is DVKVTQSSRYLVKRTGEKVFLECVQDMDHENMFWYRQDPGLGLRLIYFSYDVKMKEKGDIPEGYSVSREKKERFSLILESASTNQTSMYLCASSGAGPLSGANVLTFGAGSRLTVL.

The J gene is TRBJ2-2, the V gene TRBV18; no firm D call. Between the trimmed V and J ends, which lost 1 base and 0 bases, there was a span of 9 bases. Germline V lookup: CDR1 KGHSH, CDR2 LQKENI. This CDR3 contains 16 residues. The CDR3: CASSPLGNANTGELFF. The CDR3 nucleotides read TGTGCCAGCTCACCACTGGGGAACGCGAACACCGGGGAGCTGTTTTTT.

V is TRBV6-1 and J is TRBJ2-7, with D hard to call. This CDR3 contains 12 residues. Germline V gene data show CDR1 as MNHNS and CDR2 as SASEGT. V was trimmed by 5 bases and J by 7 bases, leaving 12 bases between them. The CDR3 sequence is CASSWVLTEQYF. CDR3 in DNA: TGTGCCAGCAGTTGGGTGCTCACAGAGCAGTACTTC.

The chain uses TRBV5-4 and TRBJ2-2; D unclear. The CDR3 extends over 13 amino acids. Per the germline V gene, CDR1 is SGHNT and CDR2 is YYREEE (reference sequence). V gave up 0 bases and J gave up 4 bases, with 4 bases separating them. In DNA, the CDR3 is TGTGCCAGCAGCTTGGGCAGCACCGGGGAGCTGTTTTTT. Translation: CASSLGSTGELFF.

The chain has TRBV7-2 and TRBJ1-2; D may be TRBD1 (6 bases). The length of the CDR3 is 17 residues. V was trimmed by 4 bases and J by 7 bases, leaving 25 bases between them. Germline CDR1 and CDR2: SGHTA and FQGNSA. DNA of the CDR3: TGTGCCAGCAGCTCTACGTGGACAGCGGGCCGGCAGAGTGGCTACACCTTC. It encodes CASSSTWTAGRQSGYTF.

This clone has more than one count but fewer than ten. V gene TRBV27 combines with J gene TRBJ2-7; 11 bases match TRBD2. CDR1 is MNHEY, CDR2 SMNVEV, per germline (reference sequence). J lost 3 bases, V lost 4 bases, and 5 bases had no gene match. CDR3 length: 15 amino acids. The CDR3 loop reads CASSSRLAGNYEQYF. CDR3 coding DNA: TGTGCCAGCAGTTCCCGACTAGCGGGAAACTACGAGCAGTACTTC.

V gene TRBV19 combines with J gene TRBJ2-3; TRBD2 aligns across 13 bases. The CDR3 length is 17 residues. Germline CDR1 is LNHDA and CDR2 is SQIVND (reference sequence). The V gene end was trimmed by 5 bases and the J gene end by 5 bases; junction bases not matched to a gene: 10. Here the CDR3 reads CASSAQRTSGRLDTQYF. The CDR3 DNA follows: TGTGCCAGTAGTGCCCAACGGACTAGCGGGAGATTAGATACGCAGTATTTT.

This clone was seen just once. This sequence joins TRBV4-2 and TRBJ1-2; D remains ambiguous. Trimming stripped 5 bases from V and 4 bases from J, with 14 bases between. Germline CDR1 LGHNA, CDR2 YNFKEQ. The CDR3 spans 14 residues. The CDR3 spells CASSADDGSYGYTF. In DNA, the CDR3 is TGTGCCAGCAGCGCGGACGATGGGAGCTATGGCTACACCTTC.

This sequence joins TRBV4-1 and TRBJ2-5; 15 positions agree with TRBD2. The CDR3 length is 19 residues. V dropped 3 bases and J dropped 5; count of bases not matched to a gene: 13. The V gene's germline CDR1 is MGHRA and CDR2 YSYEKL. CDR3 in DNA: TGCGCCAGCAGCCATCCCGGACTAGCGGGAGGGCCGCGGCGGGAGACCCAGTACTTC. Residues: CASSHPGLAGGPRRETQYF.

The chain has TRBV6-1 and TRBJ2-7; tentative D call: TRBD1 (6 bases). V shed 4 bases and J shed 9 bases, with 19 bases lying between them. The CDR3 extends over 14 amino acids. CDR1 MNHNS and CDR2 SASEGT come from the germline V gene. CDR3 loop: CASSVAGVAVGQYF. CDR3 DNA sequence: TGTGCCAGCAGTGTTGCAGGGGTGGCGGTGGGGCAGTACTTC.

In this sample, this clone turned up a few times. The chain couples TRBV10-1 to TRBJ2-1; 14 nucleotides agree with TRBD2. The trim removed 8 bases at V and 6 bases at J, leaving 6 bases unmatched. This CDR3 spans 15 amino acids. Germline V gene data show CDR1 as WNHNN and CDR2 as SYGVQD (reference sequence). The CDR3 DNA is TGCGCCAGCGCGGGACTAGCGGGAGAAACCAATGAGCAGTTCTTC. The encoded protein is CASAGLAGETNEQFF.